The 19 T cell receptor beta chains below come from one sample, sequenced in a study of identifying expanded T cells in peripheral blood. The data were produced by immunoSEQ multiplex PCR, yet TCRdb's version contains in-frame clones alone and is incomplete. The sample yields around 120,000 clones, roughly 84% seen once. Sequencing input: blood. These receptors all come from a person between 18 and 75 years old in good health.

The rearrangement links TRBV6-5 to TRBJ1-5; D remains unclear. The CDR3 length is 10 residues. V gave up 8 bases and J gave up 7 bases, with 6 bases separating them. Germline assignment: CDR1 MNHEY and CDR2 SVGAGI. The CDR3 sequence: CASGEQPQHF. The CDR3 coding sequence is TGTGCCAGCGGGGAACAGCCCCAGCATTTT.

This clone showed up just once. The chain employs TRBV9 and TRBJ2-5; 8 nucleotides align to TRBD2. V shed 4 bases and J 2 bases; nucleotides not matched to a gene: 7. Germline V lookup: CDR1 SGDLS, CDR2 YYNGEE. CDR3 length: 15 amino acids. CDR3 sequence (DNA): TGTGCCAGCAGCCCCCCCGGGAGGGGGCAAGAGACCCAGTACTTC. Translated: CASSPPGRGQETQYF.

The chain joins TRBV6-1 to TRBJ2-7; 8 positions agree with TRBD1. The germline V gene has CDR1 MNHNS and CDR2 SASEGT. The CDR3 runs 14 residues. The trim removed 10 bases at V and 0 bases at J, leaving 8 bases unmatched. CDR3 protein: CATTRQGSSYEQYF. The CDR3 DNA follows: TGTGCCACAACGAGACAGGGGAGCTCCTACGAGCAGTACTTC.

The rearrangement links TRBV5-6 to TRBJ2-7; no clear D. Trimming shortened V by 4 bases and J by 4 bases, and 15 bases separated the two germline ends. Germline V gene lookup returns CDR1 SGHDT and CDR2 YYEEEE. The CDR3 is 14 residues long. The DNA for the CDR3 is TGTGCCAGCAGCCCTGTAGGCAGGCGATACGAGCAGTACTTC. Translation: CASSPVGRRYEQYF.

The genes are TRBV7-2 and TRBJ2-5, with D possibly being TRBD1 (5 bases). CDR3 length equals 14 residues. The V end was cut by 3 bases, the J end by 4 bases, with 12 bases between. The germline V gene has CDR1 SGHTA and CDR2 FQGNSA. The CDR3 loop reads CASSFQGAGETQYF. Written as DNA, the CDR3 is TGTGCCAGCAGCTTTCAAGGGGCCGGAGAGACCCAGTACTTC.

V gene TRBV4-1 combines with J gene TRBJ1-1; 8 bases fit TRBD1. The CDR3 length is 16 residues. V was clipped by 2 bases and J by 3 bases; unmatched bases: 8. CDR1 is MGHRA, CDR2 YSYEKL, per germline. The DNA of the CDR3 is TGCGCCAGCAGCCAAACCAACAGGGGGTGGGACACTGAAGCTTTCTTT. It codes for CASSQTNRGWDTEAFF.

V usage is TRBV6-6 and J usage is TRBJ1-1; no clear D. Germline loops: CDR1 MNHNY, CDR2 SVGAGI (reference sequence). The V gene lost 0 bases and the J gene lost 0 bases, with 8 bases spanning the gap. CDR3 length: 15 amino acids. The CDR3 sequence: CASSYSIQMNTEAFF. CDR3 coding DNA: TGTGCCAGCAGTTACTCGATACAGATGAACACTGAAGCTTTCTTT.

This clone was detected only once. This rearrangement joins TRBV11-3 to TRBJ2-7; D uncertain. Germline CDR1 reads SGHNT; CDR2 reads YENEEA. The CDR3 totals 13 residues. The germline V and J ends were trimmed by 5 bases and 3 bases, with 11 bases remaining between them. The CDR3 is CASSAGSNYEQYF. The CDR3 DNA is TGTGCCAGCAGCGCCGGGTCGAACTACGAGCAGTACTTC. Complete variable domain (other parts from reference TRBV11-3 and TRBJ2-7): EAGVVQSPRYKIIEKKQPVAFWCNPISGHNTLYWYLQNLGQGPELLIRYENEEAVDDSQLPKDRFSAERLKGVDSTLKIQPAELGDSAVYLCASSAGSNYEQYFGPGTRLTVT.

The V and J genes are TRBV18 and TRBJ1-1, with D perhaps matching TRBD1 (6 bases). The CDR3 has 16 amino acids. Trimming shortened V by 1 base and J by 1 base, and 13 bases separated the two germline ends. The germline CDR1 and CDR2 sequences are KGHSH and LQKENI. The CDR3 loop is CASSPHGGQENTEAFF. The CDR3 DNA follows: TGTGCCAGCTCACCACACGGGGGACAAGAGAACACTGAAGCTTTCTTT. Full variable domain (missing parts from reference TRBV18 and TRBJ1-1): NAGVMQNPRHLVRRRGQEARLRCSPMKGHSHVYWYRQLPEEGLKFMVYLQKENIIDESGMPKERFSAEFPKEGPSILRIQQVVRGDSAAYFCASSPHGGQENTEAFFGQGTRLTVV.

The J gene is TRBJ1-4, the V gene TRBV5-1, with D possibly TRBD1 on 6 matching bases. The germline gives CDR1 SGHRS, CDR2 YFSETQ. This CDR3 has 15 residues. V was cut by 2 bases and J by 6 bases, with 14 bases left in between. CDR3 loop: CASSFTDRTHEKLFF. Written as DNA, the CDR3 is TGCGCCAGCAGCTTTACGGACAGAACGCATGAAAAACTGTTTTTT.

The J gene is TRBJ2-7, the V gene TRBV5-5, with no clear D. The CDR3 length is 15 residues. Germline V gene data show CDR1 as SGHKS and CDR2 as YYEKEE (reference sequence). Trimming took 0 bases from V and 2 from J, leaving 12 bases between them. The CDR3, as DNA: TGTGCCAGCAGCTTGGATTGGGGTGGGACCTACGAGCAGTACTTC. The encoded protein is CASSLDWGGTYEQYF.

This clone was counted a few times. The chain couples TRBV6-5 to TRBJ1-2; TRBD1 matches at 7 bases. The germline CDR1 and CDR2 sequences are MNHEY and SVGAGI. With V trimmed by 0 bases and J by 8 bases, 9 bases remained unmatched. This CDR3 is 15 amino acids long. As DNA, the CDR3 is TGTGCCAGCAGTTACTCGAAGGGCAGGGGGAACGGCTACACCTTC. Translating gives CASSYSKGRGNGYTF.

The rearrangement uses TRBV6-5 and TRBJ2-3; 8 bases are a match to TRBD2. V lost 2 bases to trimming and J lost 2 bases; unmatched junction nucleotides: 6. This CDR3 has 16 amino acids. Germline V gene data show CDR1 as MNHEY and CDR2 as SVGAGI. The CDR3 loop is CASSYGAGGLTDTQYF. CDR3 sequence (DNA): TGTGCCAGCAGTTACGGGGCGGGGGGCCTCACAGATACGCAGTATTTT.

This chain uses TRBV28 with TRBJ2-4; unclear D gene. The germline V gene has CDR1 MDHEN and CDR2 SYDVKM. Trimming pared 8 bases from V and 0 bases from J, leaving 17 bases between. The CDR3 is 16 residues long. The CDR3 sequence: CASGFGPTTAKNIQYF. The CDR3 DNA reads TGTGCCAGCGGGTTTGGACCCACGACAGCCAAAAACATTCAGTACTTC. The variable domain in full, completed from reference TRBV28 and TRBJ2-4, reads DVKVTQSSRYLVKRTGEKVFLECVQDMDHENMFWYRQDPGLGLRLIYFSYDVKMKEKGDIPEGYSVSREKKERFSLILESASTNQTSMYLCASGFGPTTAKNIQYFGAGTRLSVL.

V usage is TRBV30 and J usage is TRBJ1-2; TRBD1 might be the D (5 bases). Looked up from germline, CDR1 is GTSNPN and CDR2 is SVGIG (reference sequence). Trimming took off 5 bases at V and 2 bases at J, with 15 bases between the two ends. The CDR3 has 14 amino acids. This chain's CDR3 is CAWARQRTNYGYTF. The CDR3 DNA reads TGTGCCTGGGCCAGACAGCGAACAAACTATGGCTACACCTTC.

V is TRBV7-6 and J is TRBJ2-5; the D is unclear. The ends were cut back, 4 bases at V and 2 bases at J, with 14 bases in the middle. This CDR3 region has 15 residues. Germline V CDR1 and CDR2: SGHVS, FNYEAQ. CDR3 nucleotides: TGTGCCAGCAGCTCCGAGGTACCCCCTCAAGAGACCCAGTACTTC. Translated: CASSSEVPPQETQYF.

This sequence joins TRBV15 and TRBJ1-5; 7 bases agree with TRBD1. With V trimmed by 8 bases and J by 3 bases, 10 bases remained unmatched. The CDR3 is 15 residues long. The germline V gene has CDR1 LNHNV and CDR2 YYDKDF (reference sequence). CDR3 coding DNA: TGTGCCACCCACCCGGGACAGACAGACAATCAGCCCCAGCATTTT. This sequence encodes CATHPGQTDNQPQHF.

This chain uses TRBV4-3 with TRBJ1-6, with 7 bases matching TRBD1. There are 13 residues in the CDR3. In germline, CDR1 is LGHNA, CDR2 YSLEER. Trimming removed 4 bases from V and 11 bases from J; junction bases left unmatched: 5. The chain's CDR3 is CASSPAGGTPLHF. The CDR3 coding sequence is TGCGCCAGCAGCCCTGCAGGGGGAACACCCCTCCACTTT.

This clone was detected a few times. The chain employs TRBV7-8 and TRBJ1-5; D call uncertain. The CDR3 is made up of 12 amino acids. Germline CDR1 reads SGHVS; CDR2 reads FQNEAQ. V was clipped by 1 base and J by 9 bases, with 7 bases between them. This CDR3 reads CASSLDGGPQHF. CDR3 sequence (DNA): TGTGCCAGCAGCTTAGACGGAGGGCCCCAGCATTTT.